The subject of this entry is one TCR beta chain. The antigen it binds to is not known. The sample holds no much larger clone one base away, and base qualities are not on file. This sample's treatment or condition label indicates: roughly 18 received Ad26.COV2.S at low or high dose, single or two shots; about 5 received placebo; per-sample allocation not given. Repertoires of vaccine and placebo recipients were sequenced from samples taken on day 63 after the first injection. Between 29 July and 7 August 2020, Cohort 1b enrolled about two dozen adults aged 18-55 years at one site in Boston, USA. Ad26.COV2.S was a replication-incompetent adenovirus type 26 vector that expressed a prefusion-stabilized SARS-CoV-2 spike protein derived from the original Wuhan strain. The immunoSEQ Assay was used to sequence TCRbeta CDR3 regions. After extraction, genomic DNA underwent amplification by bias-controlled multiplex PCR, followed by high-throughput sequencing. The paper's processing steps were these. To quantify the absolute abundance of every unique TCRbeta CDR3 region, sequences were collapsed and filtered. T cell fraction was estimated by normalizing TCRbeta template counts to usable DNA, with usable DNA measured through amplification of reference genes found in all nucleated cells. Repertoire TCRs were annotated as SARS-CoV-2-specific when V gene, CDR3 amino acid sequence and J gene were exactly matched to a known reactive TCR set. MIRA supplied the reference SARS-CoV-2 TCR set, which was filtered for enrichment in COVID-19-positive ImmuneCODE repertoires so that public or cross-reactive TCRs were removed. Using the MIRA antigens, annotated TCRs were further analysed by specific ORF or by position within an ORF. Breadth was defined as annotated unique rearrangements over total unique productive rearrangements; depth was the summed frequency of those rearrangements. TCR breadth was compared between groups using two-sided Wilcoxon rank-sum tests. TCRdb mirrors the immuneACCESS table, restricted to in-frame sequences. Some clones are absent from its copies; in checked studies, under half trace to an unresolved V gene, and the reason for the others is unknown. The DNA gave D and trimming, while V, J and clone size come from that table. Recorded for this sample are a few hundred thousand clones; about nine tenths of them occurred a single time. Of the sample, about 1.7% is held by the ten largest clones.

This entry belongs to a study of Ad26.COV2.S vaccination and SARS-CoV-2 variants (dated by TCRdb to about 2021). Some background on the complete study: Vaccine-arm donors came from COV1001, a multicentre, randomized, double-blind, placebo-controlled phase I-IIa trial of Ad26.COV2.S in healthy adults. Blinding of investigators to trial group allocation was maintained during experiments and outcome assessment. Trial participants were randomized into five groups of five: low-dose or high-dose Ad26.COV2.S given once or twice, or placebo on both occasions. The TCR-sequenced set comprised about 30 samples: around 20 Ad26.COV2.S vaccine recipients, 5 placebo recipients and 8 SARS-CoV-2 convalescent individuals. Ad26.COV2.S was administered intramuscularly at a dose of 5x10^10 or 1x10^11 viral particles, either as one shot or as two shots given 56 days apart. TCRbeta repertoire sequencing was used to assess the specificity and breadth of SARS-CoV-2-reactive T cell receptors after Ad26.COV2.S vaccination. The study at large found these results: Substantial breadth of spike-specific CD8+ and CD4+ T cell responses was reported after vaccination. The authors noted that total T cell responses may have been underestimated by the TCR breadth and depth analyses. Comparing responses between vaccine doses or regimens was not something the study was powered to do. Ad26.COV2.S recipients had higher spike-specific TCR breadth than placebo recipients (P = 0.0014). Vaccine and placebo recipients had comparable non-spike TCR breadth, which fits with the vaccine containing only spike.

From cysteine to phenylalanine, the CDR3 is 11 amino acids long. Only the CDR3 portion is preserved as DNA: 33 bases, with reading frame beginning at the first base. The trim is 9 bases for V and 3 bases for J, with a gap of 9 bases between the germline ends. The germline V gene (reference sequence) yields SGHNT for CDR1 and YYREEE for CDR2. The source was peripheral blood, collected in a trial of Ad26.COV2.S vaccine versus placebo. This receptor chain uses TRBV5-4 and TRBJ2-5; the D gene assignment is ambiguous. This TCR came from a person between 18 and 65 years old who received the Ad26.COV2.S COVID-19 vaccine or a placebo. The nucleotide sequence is TGTGCCACCCGTGTAGAAGAGACCCAGTACTTC. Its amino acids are CATRVEETQYF.